Presented here are 29 T cell receptor beta chains from one specimen sequenced in a study of blood T cell repertoires in COVID-19. Clones were read by immunoSEQ multiplex PCR, and TCRdb kept only the in-frame ones, dropping some. In the table there are more than 15,000 clones, around nine tenths of which are singletons. Sequenced material: peripheral blood. The receptor source for this set is a human donor in a cohort sampled during active COVID-19.

The rearrangement joins TRBV7-2 to TRBJ2-5; TRBD2 matches at 12 bases. Germline-derived CDR1 and CDR2 are SGHTA and FQGNSA. V shed 5 bases, J shed 5 bases, and the junction held 6 bases outside the gene matches. This CDR3 spans 15 amino acids. The CDR3: CASSPTSGRRETQYF. Here the CDR3 DNA reads TGTGCCAGCAGCCCGACTAGCGGGAGACGGGAGACCCAGTACTTC.

This chain joins TRBV24-1 and TRBJ2-7, with 7 bases fitting TRBD1. Germline V gives CDR1 KGHDR, CDR2 SFDVKD. The junction had 3 bases not matched to a gene; V was cut back by 4 bases and J by 4 bases. The CDR3 extends over 13 amino acids. The DNA of the CDR3 is TGTGCCACCAGTGAAGGACAGGCATACGAGCAGTACTTC. It specifies CATSEGQAYEQYF.

The genes are TRBV29-1 and TRBJ1-1; 7 bases fit TRBD1. The J segment lost 1 base and the V segment lost 1 base, leaving 3 bases of the junction unmatched. Germline V gene lookup returns CDR1 SQVTM and CDR2 ANQGSEA. This CDR3 has 14 residues. The CDR3 nucleotides are TGCAGCGTTGAAGTGGGGACAGCGAACACTGAAGCTTTCTTT. Translation: CSVEVGTANTEAFF.

V is TRBV6-5 and J is TRBJ1-3; 11 bases fit TRBD1. J lost 3 bases, V lost 6 bases, and 4 bases had no gene match. The CDR3 sequence is 15 residues long. In germline, CDR1 is MNHEY, CDR2 SVGAGI. The CDR3 bases are TGTGCCAGCAGCCCGGACAGGGGGCGTGGAAACACCATATATTTT. Its protein product is CASSPDRGRGNTIYF.

V is TRBV12-3 or TRBV12-4 and J is TRBJ2-7, with D hard to call. V was shortened by 1 base and J by 2 bases, with 3 bases between the two germline ends. The CDR3 runs 12 residues. CDR3: CASSLDTYEQYF. The CDR3 DNA reads as TGTGCCAGCAGTTTAGACACCTACGAGCAGTACTTC.

This clone has a single count. This chain links TRBV7-9 with TRBJ2-3; 11 nucleotides line up with TRBD2. With 1 base clipped from V and 5 bases from J, the junction kept 5 bases outside the gene matches. The CDR3 is made up of 16 amino acids. Germline-derived CDR1 and CDR2 are SEHNR and FQNEAQ (reference sequence). The CDR3 loop reads CASSLVLAGVIDTQYF. CDR3 coding DNA: TGTGCCAGCAGCTTAGTACTAGCGGGAGTTATAGATACGCAGTATTTT. The full variable domain, its missing parts supplied by reference TRBV7-9 and TRBJ2-3, is DTGVSQNPRHKITKRGQNVTFRCDPISEHNRLYWYRQTLGQGPEFLTYFQNEAQLEKSRLLSDRFSAERPKGSFSTLEIQRTEQGDSAMYLCASSLVLAGVIDTQYFGPGTRLTVL.

The J gene is TRBJ2-2, the V gene TRBV9; D possibly corresponds to TRBD1 (6 bases). V shed 1 base and J shed 7 bases, with 11 bases lying between them. The germline V gene has CDR1 SGDLS and CDR2 YYNGEE. This CDR3 has 14 amino acids. CDR3 nucleotides: TGTGCCAGCAGCGTAACTACAGGGCTCGGGGAGCTGTTTTTT. Residues: CASSVTTGLGELFF.

V usage is TRBV5-1 and J usage is TRBJ2-3; TRBD2 might be the D (5 bases). Germline V gene sequence: CDR1 SGHRS, CDR2 YFSETQ. Trimming pared 4 bases from V and 3 bases from J, leaving 18 bases between. The CDR3 is 16 amino acids. The CDR3 nucleotides are TGCGCCAGCAGCCCAGCTGGAAGTCGGGGAACAGATACGCAGTATTTT. It yields the protein CASSPAGSRGTDTQYF.

Notes on this clone: Other DNA sequences of this sample code for an identical CDR3. The V call is TRBV2, the J call TRBJ2-3; 8 bases agree with TRBD2. The ends lost 6 bases at V and 6 bases at J; junction bases unmatched: 5. Germline V gene lookup returns CDR1 SNHLY and CDR2 FYNNEI. The length of the CDR3 is 13 residues. The DNA for the CDR3 is TGTGCCAGCAGCCTAGCGGGTTACGATACGCAGTATTTT. The encoded protein is CASSLAGYDTQYF.

This chain links TRBV6-1 with TRBJ1-6; tentatively, D is TRBD1 (6 bases). Trimming left V 2 bases short and J 7 bases short, with 6 bases between. CDR1 and CDR2 (germline): MNHNS, SASEGT. The CDR3 is 13 amino acids. The CDR3 is CASSEQGNSPLHF. CDR3 sequence (DNA): TGTGCCAGCAGTGAACAGGGGAATTCACCCCTCCACTTT.

The chain carries TRBV7-2 and TRBJ2-7; 7 nucleotides line up with TRBD2. The CDR3 runs 15 residues. J gave up 3 bases and V 4 bases, and 9 bases lay outside the gene matches. From germline, CDR1 is SGHTA and CDR2 FQGNSA. In nucleotides, the CDR3 is TGTGCCAGCAGCTATGACGGGGGGTACTACTACGAGCAGTACTTC. It codes for CASSYDGGYYYEQYF.

The chain joins TRBV15 to TRBJ2-1, with a weak D call TRBD2 (6 bases). Between the trimmed V and J ends, which lost 9 bases and 10 bases, there was a span of 25 bases. Germline values: CDR1 LNHNV, CDR2 YYDKDF (reference sequence). The CDR3 has 15 amino acids. In nucleotides, the CDR3 is TGTGCCACGCAGCCCGCCGGGACTGGTCGGGGAGAGCAGTTCTTC. Amino acid sequence: CATQPAGTGRGEQFF.

This chain joins TRBV12-3 or TRBV12-4 and TRBJ2-5; D possibly corresponds to TRBD1 (6 bases). CDR3 length: 11 amino acids. Trimming took 6 bases from V and 5 from J, leaving 7 bases between them. The CDR3 spells CASRRGETQYF. The CDR3 DNA reads as TGTGCCAGCAGGAGGGGGGAGACCCAGTACTTC.

This chain links TRBV6-5 with TRBJ2-7; TRBD2 agrees at 7 bases. J gave up 3 bases and V 7 bases, and 6 bases lay outside the gene matches. Germline assignment: CDR1 MNHEY and CDR2 SVGAGI. The CDR3 consists of 13 residues. CDR3 region: CASNQPGGYEQYF. The CDR3 DNA sequence: TGTGCCAGCAACCAACCGGGGGGCTACGAGCAGTACTTC.

The chain employs TRBV4-2 and TRBJ1-5; D not resolved. Germline lookup yields CDR1 LGHNA and CDR2 YNFKEQ. This CDR3 has 16 amino acids. V lost 0 bases and J lost 0, with 9 bases in between. The CDR3 DNA reads TGTGCCAGCAGCCAAGATCCGGCGGTTAGCAATCAGCCCCAGCATTTT. Translated, it gives CASSQDPAVSNQPQHF.

This clone was recorded once. V usage is TRBV28 and J usage is TRBJ1-2; 7 nucleotides match TRBD1. Germline lookup yields CDR1 MDHEN and CDR2 SYDVKM. The CDR3 consists of 11 residues. The ends lost 8 bases at V and 5 bases at J; junction bases unmatched: 2. CDR3 in DNA: TGTGCCAGCCGGACAGGATATGGCTACACCTTC. This codes for CASRTGYGYTF.

The V call is TRBV10-3, the J call TRBJ2-3; 10 bases are a match to TRBD1. CDR1 is ENHRY and CDR2 is SYGVKD in the germline V gene. The CDR3 loop spans 15 amino acids. The trim removed 10 bases at V and 3 bases at J, leaving 10 bases unmatched. The CDR3: CATVTGTGETDTQYF. DNA of the CDR3: TGTGCCACGGTGACCGGGACAGGGGAGACAGATACGCAGTATTTT.

The chain is built from TRBV7-9 and TRBJ1-3; TRBD1 might be the D (6 bases). CDR1 is SEHNR and CDR2 is FQNEAQ in the germline V gene (reference sequence). There are 17 residues in the CDR3. V shed 4 bases and J shed 1 base, with 17 bases lying between them. CDR3 coding DNA: TGTGCCAGCAGCTCCTTGGACAGCCAACGTTCTGGAAACACCATATATTTT. Residues: CASSSLDSQRSGNTIYF.

The count of this clone is one. This chain uses TRBV24-1 with TRBJ1-5; TRBD1 aligns across 12 bases. Germline assignment: CDR1 KGHDR and CDR2 SFDVKD. V gave up 2 bases and J gave up 5 bases; unmatched junction bases: 6. The CDR3 length is 17 residues. The CDR3 sequence: CATSDSAGTGGHQPQHF. For the CDR3, the DNA is TGTGCCACCAGTGATTCGGCCGGGACAGGGGGCCATCAGCCCCAGCATTTT.

This clone appeared a single time. V is TRBV28 and J is TRBJ2-7, with TRBD2 as a possible D gene (7 bases). Per the germline V gene, CDR1 is MDHEN and CDR2 is SYDVKM. The CDR3 length is 15 residues. The V gene lost 9 bases and the J gene lost 1 base, with 19 bases spanning the gap. CDR3 sequence reads: CASWWRGHRSYEQYF. Here the CDR3 DNA reads TGTGCCAGTTGGTGGCGGGGGCACCGGTCCTACGAGCAGTACTTC.

This chain joins TRBV2 and TRBJ2-6; maybe TRBD2 (6 bases). Trimming shortened V by 2 bases and J by 2 bases, and 7 bases separated the two germline ends. CDR3 size: 15 residues. Germline CDR1 and CDR2: SNHLY and FYNNEI. As DNA, the CDR3 is TGTGCCAGCAGTGAATCGGGGGCTGGGGCCAACGTCCTGACTTTC. Amino acids: CASSESGAGANVLTF.

The chain links TRBV25-1 to TRBJ1-3, with 9 positions matching TRBD1. The CDR3 is 13 residues long. Germline-derived CDR1 and CDR2 are MGHDK and SYGVNS. The junction had 3 bases not matched to a gene; V was cut back by 4 bases and J by 8 bases. The CDR3 coding sequence is TGTGCCAGCAGTGGGACAGGGGCGGACACCATATATTTT. Translating it yields CASSGTGADTIYF.

This clone is a singleton in its sample. The chain has TRBV12-3 or TRBV12-4 and TRBJ2-2; the D is unclear. Trimming left V 9 bases short and J 7 bases short, with 12 bases between. This CDR3 contains 12 residues. The CDR3 coding sequence is TGTGCCAGTTCCCGCCCCGGCGGGGAGCTGTTTTTT. Translation: CASSRPGGELFF.

The chain couples TRBV11-3 to TRBJ2-5; 7 nucleotides line up with TRBD1. The CDR3 has 14 amino acids. V lost 1 base, J lost 5 bases, and 4 bases stayed unmatched. Germline CDR1 is SGHNT and CDR2 is YENEEA. As DNA, the CDR3 is TGTGCCAGCAGCTTAGGACAGGGAGAGGAGACCCAGTACTTC. Protein product: CASSLGQGEETQYF.

The J gene is TRBJ2-7, the V gene TRBV6-1; D is possibly TRBD2 (5 bases). In germline, CDR1 is MNHNS, CDR2 SASEGT. Trimming stripped 0 bases from V and 0 bases from J, with 9 bases between. The CDR3 spans 15 residues. Here the CDR3 reads CASSEAMAGSYEQYF. The CDR3 coding sequence is TGTGCCAGCAGTGAAGCGATGGCGGGCTCCTACGAGCAGTACTTC.

This chain joins TRBV18 and TRBJ1-4; 10 bases map to TRBD1. The ends lost 3 bases at V and 8 bases at J; junction bases unmatched: 3. CDR1 KGHSH and CDR2 LQKENI come from the germline V gene. The CDR3 contains 14 residues. CDR3 sequence: CASSPGQGTEKLFF. CDR3 bases: TGTGCCAGCTCACCGGGACAGGGGACCGAAAAACTGTTTTTT.

The rearrangement joins TRBV6-5 to TRBJ1-1; 8 positions agree with TRBD1. Germline assignment: CDR1 MNHEY and CDR2 SVGAGI. Germline trimming cut 4 bases from V and 4 bases from J; bases unmatched to any gene: 2. This CDR3 is built from 13 residues. CDR3 coding DNA: TGTGCCAGCAGTTTAGACAGGGGCACTGAAGCTTTCTTT. Translating it yields CASSLDRGTEAFF.

The chain is built from TRBV4-3 and TRBJ1-2; possible D gene TRBD1, 5 bases. The ends were cut back, 4 bases at V and 5 bases at J, with 11 bases in the middle. The CDR3 sequence is 13 residues long. The germline CDR1 and CDR2 sequences are LGHNA and YSLEER. The CDR3 DNA reads as TGCGCCAGCAGCCCCCTCCCAGGGTATGGCTACACCTTC. Translated, it gives CASSPLPGYGYTF.

The chain recombines TRBV27 with TRBJ2-2; 8 nucleotides align to TRBD2. The CDR3 runs 15 residues. V trimming: 4 bases; J trimming: 5 bases; junction bases outside the gene matches: 6. The germline CDR1 and CDR2 sequences are MNHEY and SMNVEV (reference sequence). Written as DNA, the CDR3 is TGTGCCAGCAGTTCGGGACTAGTGGGGACCGGGGAGCTGTTTTTT. Encoded protein: CASSSGLVGTGELFF.